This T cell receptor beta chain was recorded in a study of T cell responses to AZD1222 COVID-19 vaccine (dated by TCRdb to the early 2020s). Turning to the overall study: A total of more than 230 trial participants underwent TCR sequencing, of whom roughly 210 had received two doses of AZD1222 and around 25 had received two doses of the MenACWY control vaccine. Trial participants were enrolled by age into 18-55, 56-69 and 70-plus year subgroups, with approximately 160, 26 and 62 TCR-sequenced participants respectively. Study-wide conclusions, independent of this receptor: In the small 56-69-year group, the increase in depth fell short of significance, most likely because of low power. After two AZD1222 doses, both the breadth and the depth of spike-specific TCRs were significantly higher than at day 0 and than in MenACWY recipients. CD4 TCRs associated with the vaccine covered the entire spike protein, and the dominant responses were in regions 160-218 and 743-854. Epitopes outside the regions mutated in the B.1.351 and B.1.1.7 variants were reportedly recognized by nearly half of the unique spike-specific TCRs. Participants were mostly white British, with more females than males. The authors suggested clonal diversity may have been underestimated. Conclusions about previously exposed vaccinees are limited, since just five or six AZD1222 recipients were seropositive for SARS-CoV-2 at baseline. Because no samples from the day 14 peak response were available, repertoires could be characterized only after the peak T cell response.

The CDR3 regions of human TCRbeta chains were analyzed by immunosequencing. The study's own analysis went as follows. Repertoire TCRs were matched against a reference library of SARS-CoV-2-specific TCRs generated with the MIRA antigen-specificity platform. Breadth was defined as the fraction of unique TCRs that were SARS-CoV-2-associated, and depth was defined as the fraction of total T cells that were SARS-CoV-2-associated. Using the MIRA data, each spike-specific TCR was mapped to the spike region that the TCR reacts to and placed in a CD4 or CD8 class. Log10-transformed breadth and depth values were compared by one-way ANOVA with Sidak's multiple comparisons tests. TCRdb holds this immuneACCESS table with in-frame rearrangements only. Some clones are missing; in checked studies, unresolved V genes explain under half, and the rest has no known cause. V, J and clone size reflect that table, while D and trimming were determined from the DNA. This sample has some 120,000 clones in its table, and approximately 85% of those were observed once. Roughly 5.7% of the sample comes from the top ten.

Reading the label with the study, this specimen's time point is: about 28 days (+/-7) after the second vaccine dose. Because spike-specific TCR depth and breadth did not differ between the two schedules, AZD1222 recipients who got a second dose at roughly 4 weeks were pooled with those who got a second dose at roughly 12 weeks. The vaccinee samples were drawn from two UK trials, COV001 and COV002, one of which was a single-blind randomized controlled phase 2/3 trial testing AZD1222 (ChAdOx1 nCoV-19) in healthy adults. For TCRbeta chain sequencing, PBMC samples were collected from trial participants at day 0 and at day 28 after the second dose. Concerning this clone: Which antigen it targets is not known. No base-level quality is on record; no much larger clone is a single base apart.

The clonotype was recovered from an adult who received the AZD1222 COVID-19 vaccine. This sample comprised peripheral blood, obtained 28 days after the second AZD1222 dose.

Read as DNA, the sequence is TGTGCCAGCAGCCAAATAAACATTCAGTACTTC. The encoded protein is CASSQINIQYF. The receptor chain draws on TRBV11-3 and TRBJ2-4, with no reliable assignment of the D segment. A distance of 5 bases separates the germline ends of V and J, which lose 5 bases and 6 bases respectively. From its cysteine to its phenylalanine, the CDR3 spans 11 amino acids. The sequence is cut down to CDR3 DNA, 33 bases in frame from base 1. From a lookup of the germline V gene, CDR1 and CDR2 are SGHNT and YENEEA.